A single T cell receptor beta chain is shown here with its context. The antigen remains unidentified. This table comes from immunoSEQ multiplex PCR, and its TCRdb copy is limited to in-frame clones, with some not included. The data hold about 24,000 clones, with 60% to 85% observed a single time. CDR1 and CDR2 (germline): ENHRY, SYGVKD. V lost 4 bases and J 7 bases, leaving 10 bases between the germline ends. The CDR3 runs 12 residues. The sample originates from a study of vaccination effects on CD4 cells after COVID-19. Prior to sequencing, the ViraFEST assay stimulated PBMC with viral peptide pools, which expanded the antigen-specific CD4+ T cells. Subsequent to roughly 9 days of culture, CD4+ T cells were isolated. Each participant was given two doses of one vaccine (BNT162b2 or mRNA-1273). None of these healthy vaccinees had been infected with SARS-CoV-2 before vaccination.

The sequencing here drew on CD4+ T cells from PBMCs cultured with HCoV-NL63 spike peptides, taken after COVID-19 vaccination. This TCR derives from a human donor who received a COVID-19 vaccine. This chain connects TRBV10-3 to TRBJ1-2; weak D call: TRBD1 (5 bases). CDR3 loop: CAISARDGGYTF. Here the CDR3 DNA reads TGTGCCATCAGTGCCCGGGACGGTGGCTACACCTTC.